The sequence of this TCR beta chain was determined in a study of identical twins. Study results and limitations: Zero-insertion results could be subject to partial confounding by invariant MAIT and iNKT cells.

TCRdb redid the calling of the 5' RACE reads with MiXCR, one entry per CDR3 protein. Among some 460,000 distinct CDR3 sequences, approximately 14% were seen once, and the ten largest hold roughly 0.5%. The CDR3 contains 15 residues. Trimming stripped 6 bases from V and 0 bases from J, with 14 bases between. CDR1 is MDHEN, CDR2 SYDVKM, per germline. This clonotype turned up a few times. The antigen remains unidentified. The sample was also reused in another study, on yellow fever vaccine responses in identical twins.

This clonotype was obtained from a woman younger than 35 in good health. The sample consisted of CD4+ T cells sorted from blood. The rearrangement links TRBV28 to TRBJ1-2; D perhaps matches TRBD1 (6 bases). The CDR3, as DNA: TGTGCCAGCAGCCAAACAGGGTTATCTAACTATGGCTACACCTTC. Protein: CASSQTGLSNYGYTF.